This entry features one TCR beta chain sequence. CDR1 is SGHDT, CDR2 YYEEEE, per germline. Trimming shortened V by 1 base and J by 2 bases, and 10 bases separated the two germline ends. The CDR3 extends over 14 amino acids. Here immunoSEQ multiplex PCR was the method, and the copy in TCRdb shows in-frame clones only, minus some. Of more than 100,000 clones listed, 84% are singletons. The source of the sample is a study of blood T cell repertoires in COVID-19. This TCR was recovered from a man aged 55 to 70 with acute or convalescent COVID-19. The V gene is TRBV5-6, the J gene TRBJ2-7; TRBD2 is a possible D gene (6 bases). Sequencing was carried out using peripheral blood. This CDR3 reads CASSLLAGTYEQYF. The CDR3 DNA reads TGTGCCAGCAGCTTGTTGGCGGGAACCTACGAGCAGTACTTC.